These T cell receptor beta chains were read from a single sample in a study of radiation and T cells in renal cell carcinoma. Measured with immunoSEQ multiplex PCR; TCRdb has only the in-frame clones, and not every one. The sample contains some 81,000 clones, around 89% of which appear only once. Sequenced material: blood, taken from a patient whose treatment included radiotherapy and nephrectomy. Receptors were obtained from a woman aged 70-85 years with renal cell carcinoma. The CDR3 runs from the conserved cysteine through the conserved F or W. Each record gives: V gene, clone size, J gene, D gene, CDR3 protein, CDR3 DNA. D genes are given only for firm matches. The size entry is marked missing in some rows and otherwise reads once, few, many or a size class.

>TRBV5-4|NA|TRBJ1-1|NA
CASSLNSGEMAFF
TGTGCCAGCAGCTTGAACTCTGGGGAGATGGCTTTCTTT
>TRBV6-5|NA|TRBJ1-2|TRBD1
CASSQQGNYGYTF
TGTGCCAGCAGCCAACAGGGGAACTATGGCTACACCTTC
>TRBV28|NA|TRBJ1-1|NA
CASSPTRGLGTEAFF
TGTGCCAGCAGTCCGACCCGGGGGCTCGGCACTGAAGCTTTCTTT
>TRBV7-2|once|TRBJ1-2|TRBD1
CASSPRTGAPGGYTF
TGTGCCAGCAGCCCCCGGACAGGGGCCCCGGGGGGCTACACCTTC
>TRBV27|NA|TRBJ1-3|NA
CASSLSTGIGNTIYF
TGTGCCAGCAGTTTATCTACCGGGATTGGAAACACCATATATTTT
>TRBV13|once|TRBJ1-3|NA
CASSLLLPGNTIYF
TGTGCCAGCAGCCTACTTTTGCCTGGAAACACCATATATTTT
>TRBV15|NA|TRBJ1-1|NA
CATSMRGTEAFF
TGTGCCACCTCCATGCGGGGGACTGAAGCTTTCTTT
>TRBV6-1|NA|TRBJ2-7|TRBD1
CASRVPGTEIGEQYF
TGTGCCAGCAGAGTACCCGGGACAGAAATAGGAGAGCAGTACTTC
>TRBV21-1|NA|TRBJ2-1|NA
CASSEGDREGDNEQFF
TGTGCCAGCAGCGAGGGAGACAGGGAGGGCGACAATGAGCAGTTCTTC
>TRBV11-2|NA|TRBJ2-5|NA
CASSLGERSGAQYF
TGTGCCAGCAGCTTAGGAGAGAGGTCCGGGGCCCAGTACTTC
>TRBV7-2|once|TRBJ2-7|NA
CASSIGAYEQYF
TGTGCCAGCAGCATTGGAGCATACGAGCAGTACTTC
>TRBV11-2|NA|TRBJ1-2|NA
CASSLVGWSRGYTF
TGTGCCAGCAGCTTAGTAGGGTGGTCTAGGGGCTACACCTTC
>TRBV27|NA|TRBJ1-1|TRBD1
CASSVDRDTEAFF
TGTGCCAGCAGTGTCGACAGGGACACTGAAGCTTTCTTT
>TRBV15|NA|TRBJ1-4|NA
CATSRGIGQLNNEKLFF
TGTGCCACCAGCAGAGGGATAGGGCAGCTAAATAATGAAAAACTGTTTTTT
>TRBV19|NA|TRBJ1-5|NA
CASSATGTDQPQHF
TGTGCCAGTAGTGCTACCGGGACGGATCAGCCCCAGCATTTT
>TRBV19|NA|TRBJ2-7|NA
CASSPRVRGRLNEQYF
TGTGCCAGTAGCCCCCGGGTTAGGGGTCGGCTCAACGAGCAGTACTTC
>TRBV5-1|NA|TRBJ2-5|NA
CASSLGSGQETQYF
TGCGCCAGCAGCTTGGGGTCGGGACAAGAGACCCAGTACTTC